This is a list of T cell receptor beta chains from one sample in a study of CD8 T cells in Susac syndrome. A single record per CDR3 protein comes from TCRdb applying MiXCR to the immunoSEQ multiplex PCR reads. This table has about 240,000 distinct CDR3 sequences, almost 97% appearing once. Sequencing was done on a sample of CD4+ T cells from PBMCs. The source of these receptors is a human donor with Susac syndrome. Both conserved end residues are part of each CDR3. Fields, in order: J gene, clone size, D gene, V gene, CDR3 protein, CDR3 DNA. The D gene is left open where the match is weak. Size tells how often a clone was seen (once, few, many) or the class of an expanded clone, and some rows leave it out.

j_call: TRBJ2-1
clone_size: -
d_call: TRBD2
v_call: TRBV23-1
cdr3_aa: CACNGTSAYNEQFF
cdr3_nt: TGCGCCTGCAACGGGACTAGCGCTTACAATGAGCAGTTCTTC

j_call: TRBJ1-2
clone_size: -
d_call: -
v_call: TRBV28
cdr3_aa: CASSAIGGYTF
cdr3_nt: TGTGCCAGCAGCGCTATTGGGGGCTACACCTTC

j_call: TRBJ2-7
clone_size: -
d_call: -
v_call: TRBV27
cdr3_aa: CASRRPTGREYF
cdr3_nt: TGTGCCAGCAGACGACCGACAGGTCGGGAGTACTTC

j_call: TRBJ2-3
clone_size: -
d_call: -
v_call: TRBV5-4
cdr3_aa: CASRRLTGKRTDTQYF
cdr3_nt: TGTGCCAGCAGACGACTAACAGGGAAACGCACAGATACGCAGTATTTT

j_call: TRBJ2-7
clone_size: -
d_call: -
v_call: TRBV29-1
cdr3_aa: CSAGGRSFGEQYF
cdr3_nt: TGCAGCGCCGGGGGAAGGAGCTTTGGGGAGCAGTACTTC

j_call: TRBJ2-7
clone_size: -
d_call: TRBD2
v_call: TRBV13
cdr3_aa: CASSLGSGSLRDYEQYF
cdr3_nt: TGTGCCAGCAGCTTAGGTAGCGGGAGTTTGAGGGACTACGAGCAGTACTTC

j_call: TRBJ2-3
clone_size: once
d_call: TRBD2
v_call: TRBV18
cdr3_aa: CASSPSGGHTDTQYF
cdr3_nt: TGTGCCAGCTCACCTTCGGGAGGGCACACAGATACGCAGTATTTT

j_call: TRBJ2-1
clone_size: -
d_call: -
v_call: TRBV12-3/TRBV12-4
cdr3_aa: CASSYGTPYNEQFF
cdr3_nt: TGTGCCAGCAGCTATGGGACTCCCTACAATGAGCAGTTCTTC

j_call: TRBJ2-7
clone_size: few
d_call: TRBD2
v_call: TRBV6-2/TRBV6-3
cdr3_aa: CASTRTSGYEQYF
cdr3_nt: TGTGCCAGCACCCGGACTAGCGGCTACGAGCAGTACTTC

j_call: TRBJ2-1
clone_size: -
d_call: TRBD2
v_call: TRBV20-1
cdr3_aa: CSARTGTRGEQFF
cdr3_nt: TGCAGTGCTAGAACCGGGACTAGAGGCGAGCAGTTCTTC

j_call: TRBJ2-7
clone_size: -
d_call: TRBD2
v_call: TRBV12-3/TRBV12-4
cdr3_aa: CASSLNFREGDYEQYF
cdr3_nt: TGTGCCAGCAGTTTAAACTTCAGGGAGGGCGACTACGAGCAGTACTTC

j_call: TRBJ1-1
clone_size: -
d_call: -
v_call: TRBV11-2
cdr3_aa: CASSVLSTEAFF
cdr3_nt: TGTGCCAGCAGCGTACTGAGCACTGAAGCTTTCTTT

j_call: TRBJ1-2
clone_size: few
d_call: -
v_call: TRBV6-5
cdr3_aa: CASSLRRANYGYTF
cdr3_nt: TGTGCCAGCAGCTTACGGAGGGCTAACTATGGCTACACCTTC

j_call: TRBJ2-6
clone_size: -
d_call: -
v_call: TRBV28
cdr3_aa: CASSLSSGANVLTF
cdr3_nt: TGTGCCAGCAGTTTAAGCTCTGGGGCCAACGTCCTGACTTTC

j_call: TRBJ2-3
clone_size: -
d_call: -
v_call: TRBV7-9
cdr3_aa: CASEGLRSTQYF
cdr3_nt: TGTGCCAGCGAGGGGTTGCGGAGTACGCAGTATTTT

j_call: TRBJ1-2
clone_size: once
d_call: TRBD1
v_call: TRBV5-1
cdr3_aa: CASSLGGGADGYTF
cdr3_nt: TGCGCCAGCAGCTTGGGAGGGGGCGCCGATGGCTACACCTTC

j_call: TRBJ2-1
clone_size: once
d_call: -
v_call: TRBV7-3
cdr3_aa: CASSPQHRTNAGNEQFF
cdr3_nt: TGTGCCAGCAGCCCCCAACACCGGACTAACGCTGGCAATGAGCAGTTCTTC

j_call: TRBJ2-1
clone_size: -
d_call: TRBD2
v_call: TRBV2
cdr3_aa: CATRGGTGNYNEQFF
cdr3_nt: TGTGCCACACGGGGAGGGACGGGCAACTACAATGAGCAGTTCTTC

j_call: TRBJ2-4
clone_size: -
d_call: TRBD1
v_call: TRBV28
cdr3_aa: CASTGQGKYIQYF
cdr3_nt: TGTGCCAGCACCGGACAGGGTAAATACATTCAGTACTTC

j_call: TRBJ2-2
clone_size: -
d_call: -
v_call: TRBV24-1
cdr3_aa: CATSDLSGLGGELFF
cdr3_nt: TGTGCCACCAGTGATTTGTCGGGACTCGGCGGGGAGCTGTTTTTT

j_call: TRBJ1-1
clone_size: -
d_call: -
v_call: TRBV20-1
cdr3_aa: CSASPYRRGAFF
cdr3_nt: TGCAGTGCTAGTCCCTACCGTAGAGGAGCTTTCTTT

j_call: TRBJ1-5
clone_size: -
d_call: TRBD1
v_call: TRBV27
cdr3_aa: CASSRQAGGQPQHF
cdr3_nt: TGTGCCAGCAGCCGACAGGCAGGGGGTCAGCCCCAGCATTTT

j_call: TRBJ1-1
clone_size: -
d_call: -
v_call: TRBV7-9
cdr3_aa: CASSLSQALNTEAFF
cdr3_nt: TGTGCCAGCAGCTTGAGTCAGGCGCTGAACACTGAAGCTTTCTTT

j_call: TRBJ1-5
clone_size: -
d_call: -
v_call: TRBV20-1
cdr3_aa: CSAEVGVQPQHF
cdr3_nt: TGCAGTGCAGAGGTCGGCGTCCAGCCCCAGCATTTT

j_call: TRBJ2-1
clone_size: once
d_call: TRBD2
v_call: TRBV7-2
cdr3_aa: CASSSIGGLAGEFF
cdr3_nt: TGTGCCAGCAGCTCTATAGGGGGACTAGCGGGGGAGTTCTTC

j_call: TRBJ2-7
clone_size: -
d_call: TRBD1
v_call: TRBV9
cdr3_aa: CASSRTGGSWSYEQYF
cdr3_nt: TGTGCCAGCAGCCGGACAGGGGGCTCGTGGTCCTACGAGCAGTACTTC

j_call: TRBJ2-5
clone_size: -
d_call: -
v_call: TRBV6-1
cdr3_aa: CASSQGQETQYF
cdr3_nt: TGTGCCAGCAGTCAGGGGCAAGAGACCCAGTACTTC

j_call: TRBJ2-3
clone_size: -
d_call: TRBD2
v_call: TRBV20-1
cdr3_aa: CSASVVAGGGTDTQYF
cdr3_nt: TGCAGTGCTAGTGTGGTAGCGGGAGGAGGTACAGATACGCAGTATTTT

j_call: TRBJ1-4
clone_size: -
d_call: -
v_call: TRBV12-3/TRBV12-4
cdr3_aa: CASSPTLGGEKLFF
cdr3_nt: TGTGCCAGCAGTCCCACCCTGGGAGGTGAAAAACTGTTTTTT

j_call: TRBJ2-3
clone_size: -
d_call: TRBD2
v_call: TRBV20-1
cdr3_aa: CSATGTRRPVGGTQYF
cdr3_nt: TGCAGTGCCACCGGGACTAGGCGACCCGTTGGTGGTACGCAGTATTTT

j_call: TRBJ2-7
clone_size: -
d_call: -
v_call: TRBV20-1
cdr3_aa: CSARVSRGLYEQYF
cdr3_nt: TGCAGTGCTAGAGTAAGCAGGGGACTCTACGAGCAGTACTTC

j_call: TRBJ2-1
clone_size: -
d_call: TRBD2
v_call: TRBV4-2
cdr3_aa: CASSQNSGNHYNEQFF
cdr3_nt: TGTGCCAGCAGCCAAAATAGCGGGAACCACTACAATGAGCAGTTCTTC

j_call: TRBJ2-7
clone_size: -
d_call: -
v_call: TRBV3-1
cdr3_aa: CASSQDSVGIYEQYF
cdr3_nt: TGTGCCAGCAGCCAAGATAGCGTTGGGATCTACGAGCAGTACTTC

j_call: TRBJ2-3
clone_size: -
d_call: -
v_call: TRBV5-1
cdr3_aa: CASSTATDTQYF
cdr3_nt: TGCGCCAGCAGCACCGCCACAGATACGCAGTATTTT

j_call: TRBJ1-2
clone_size: -
d_call: -
v_call: TRBV11-2
cdr3_aa: CASSFTTLDGYTF
cdr3_nt: TGTGCCAGCAGCTTCACCACCCTGGATGGCTACACCTTC

j_call: TRBJ2-1
clone_size: -
d_call: -
v_call: TRBV29-1
cdr3_aa: CSVTQGGYNEQFF
cdr3_nt: TGCAGCGTTACACAAGGAGGATACAATGAGCAGTTCTTC

j_call: TRBJ2-3
clone_size: -
d_call: -
v_call: TRBV28
cdr3_aa: CASSLSRNTDTQYF
cdr3_nt: TGTGCCAGCAGTTTGAGTCGGAACACAGATACGCAGTATTTT

j_call: TRBJ1-2
clone_size: -
d_call: -
v_call: TRBV4-1
cdr3_aa: CASSREGGGRAFDYTF
cdr3_nt: TGCGCCAGCAGCCGCGAAGGTGGGGGACGGGCTTTTGACTACACCTTC

j_call: TRBJ1-5
clone_size: once
d_call: TRBD1
v_call: TRBV5-1
cdr3_aa: CASSWGTGGNQPQHF
cdr3_nt: TGCGCCAGCAGCTGGGGGACAGGAGGCAATCAGCCCCAGCATTTT

j_call: TRBJ1-1
clone_size: -
d_call: TRBD1
v_call: TRBV29-1
cdr3_aa: CSVAQGSTEAFF
cdr3_nt: TGCAGCGTGGCACAGGGGAGCACTGAAGCTTTCTTT

j_call: TRBJ2-4
clone_size: -
d_call: -
v_call: TRBV30
cdr3_aa: CAWSLGTKNIQYF
cdr3_nt: TGTGCCTGGAGTTTAGGGACTAAAAACATTCAGTACTTC